This paragraph reports one TCR beta chain. The sample comes from a study of T cell responses to AZD1222 COVID-19 vaccine. Repertoires were generated with immunoSEQ multiplex PCR, while TCRdb's copy carries only in-frame clones and drops some. This table holds fewer than 100,000 clones, roughly 87% found once. The germline V and J ends were trimmed by 5 bases and 3 bases, with 7 bases remaining between them. The germline V gene has CDR1 MDHEN and CDR2 SYDVKM. The CDR3 has 12 amino acids. The sequenced sample was peripheral blood, obtained 28 days after the second AZD1222 dose. This chain joins TRBV28 and TRBJ1-2; no clear D gene. This TCR derives from an adult who received the AZD1222 COVID-19 vaccine. CDR3 protein: CASSGSDYGYTF. In DNA, the CDR3 is TGTGCCAGCAGTGGGAGTGACTATGGCTACACCTTC.